This TCR beta chain was identified in a study of blood T cell repertoires in COVID-19. Study details: COVID-19 samples from acute and convalescent phases originated in the United States, Italy and Spain. PBMCs, B-cell-depleted T cells, or T cells were the source of the cDNA or gDNA that made up the material.

How the authors handled the data: The assay estimated nucleated cells by amplifying reference gene primers. Clones were read by immunoSEQ multiplex PCR, and TCRdb kept only the in-frame ones, dropping some. V, J and clone size derive from that table, while D and trimming were established from the DNA sequence. The profile covers hundreds of thousands of clones, with around 90% appearing a single time and about 14% taken by the ten largest. Participants were placed into cohorts based on the clinical history they reported. The CDR3 covers 16 residues. The germline gives CDR1 LNHDA, CDR2 SQIVND (reference sequence). V lost 5 bases and J lost 2; bases outside the gene matches: 6.

The sample consisted of PBMCs or T cells enriched from blood (not recorded which). The V call is TRBV19, the J call TRBJ2-2; 9 nucleotides agree with TRBD2. The receptor was derived from a man aged 30-40 years who had been exposed to COVID-19. CDR3 sequence reads: CASSLVSGGNTGELFF. The CDR3 DNA follows: TGTGCCAGTAGTCTAGTTAGCGGGGGAAACACCGGGGAGCTGTTTTTT. The full variable domain, its missing parts supplied by reference TRBV19 and TRBJ2-2, is DGGITQSPKYLFRKEGQNVTLSCEQNLNHDAMYWYRQDPGQGLRLIYYSQIVNDFQKGDIAEGYSVSREKKESFPLTVTSAQKNPTAFYLCASSLVSGGNTGELFFGEGSRLTVL.